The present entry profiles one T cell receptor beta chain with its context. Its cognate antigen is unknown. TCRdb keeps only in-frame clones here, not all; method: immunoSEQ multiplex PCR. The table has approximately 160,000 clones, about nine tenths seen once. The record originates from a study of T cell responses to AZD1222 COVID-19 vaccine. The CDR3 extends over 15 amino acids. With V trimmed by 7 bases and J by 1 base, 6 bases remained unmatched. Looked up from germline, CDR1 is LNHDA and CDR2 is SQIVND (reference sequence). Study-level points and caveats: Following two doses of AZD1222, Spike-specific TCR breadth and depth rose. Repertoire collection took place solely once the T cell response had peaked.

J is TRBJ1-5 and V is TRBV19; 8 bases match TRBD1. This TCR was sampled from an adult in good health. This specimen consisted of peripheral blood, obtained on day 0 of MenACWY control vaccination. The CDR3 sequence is CASTLTGGSNQPQHF. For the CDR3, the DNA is TGTGCCAGTACGCTAACAGGGGGAAGCAATCAGCCCCAGCATTTT.